This TCR beta chain derives from a study of T cell repertoires in cytomegalovirus infection (dated by TCRdb to between 2017 and 2020). For the study in its entirety: Peptide stimulations targeted recently identified HLA-C-restricted CMV epitopes, whose presentation resists viral immunomodulation, together with well-studied HLA-B-restricted epitopes. Donor HLA type was relevant to the analysis, as public TCR beta signatures indicated carriage of CMV infection together with the matching HLA type.

CDR1 and CDR2 are read off the germline V gene as MNHEY and SVGEGT. Trimmed from V: 2 bases; trimmed from J: 6 bases; junction bases lacking a gene match: 5. The CDR3 covers 16 residues, taking in both the cysteine and the phenylalanine. The only DNA kept is the CDR3, 48 bases in frame from the first base. Points on this clonotype: This receptor's antigen is unknown. No base qualities exist here, and no much larger clone lies one base off it.

General study outcomes and caveats: Cumulative frequency of public TCR beta family members discriminated carriers of CMV infection plus the relevant HLA type in this cohort and an independent approximately 400-donor cohort. The ex vivo response was dominated by HLA-C-restricted CMV-specific TCR beta clonotypes, and the single most frequent clonotype in two of eight donors was supplied by these HLA-C-restricted clonotypes.

Reading the label with the study, this specimen's treatment or condition is: in vitro stimulation with specific CMV peptide epitopes to enrich CMV-specific T cells. Sequencer: Illumina HiSeq 1500. In-frame beta chains were kept once TCRdb had trimmed the public reads at Q25 with fastp and called clones with MiXCR. Entries that share a CDR3 protein sequence are merged under the most common genes and DNA. This sample comprises around 900,000 distinct CDR3 sequences, 31% of them detected only once. The ten top clones hold about an eighth of the sample. This receptor was obtained from a human donor in good health (CMV status not recorded). Some clones in this sample may be carry-over from other donors' samples. This specimen consisted of cultured CD8+ T cells from PBMCs, obtained from culture after CMV antigen stimulation. Rearrangement joined TRBV6-2 or TRBV6-3 to TRBJ2-4, with 12 junctional bases fitting TRBD2. The CDR3 protein: CASSYRLAGAGNIQYF. The sequenced DNA is TGTGCCAGCAGTTACCGACTAGCGGGGGCGGGAAACATTCAGTACTTC.